This T cell receptor (beta chain) was sequenced in a study of blood T cell repertoires in COVID-19. Study information: Samples of COVID-19 (acute and convalescent) were obtained from the United States, Italy and Spain. PBMCs, B-cell-depleted T cells, or T cells provided the cDNA or gDNA that made up the material.

Original handling: Amplification of reference gene primers provided the estimated nucleated cell counts. Sequencing used immunoSEQ multiplex PCR; TCRdb keeps in-frame clones, though not all of them. V, J and clone size are taken as reported in that table, and D and trimming were inferred from the DNA itself. The sample has around 130,000 clones, about 74% seen once; the top ten hold over 7%. J was trimmed by 5 bases and V by 5 bases; bases with no gene match: 6. Germline V gene lookup returns CDR1 MNHEY and CDR2 SVGAGI. The CDR3 has 15 residues. The chain couples TRBV6-5 to TRBJ1-5; 10 bases align to TRBD1. The sequence was collected from a human donor in a cohort sampled during active COVID-19. The sequencing input was peripheral blood. The CDR3 here is CASSRGQGRDQPQHF. The DNA of the CDR3 is TGTGCCAGCAGTCGGGGACAGGGGCGAGATCAGCCCCAGCATTTT.